What follows are 13 T cell receptor beta chains derived from one specimen sequenced in a study of T-cell memory formation after mild COVID-19 (dated by TCRdb to 2020 to 2022). Library construction relied on 5' RACE. This sample was sequenced with an Illumina NovaSeq 6000. TCRdb handled the public reads itself, with Q25 trimming in fastp and clone calling in MiXCR, and kept productive beta chains. CDR3 protein duplicates are merged, each entry listing the most common genes and DNA. This sample holds 300,000 to 350,000 distinct CDR3 sequences; 13% to 15% were observed only once. About 21% of the sample is in the top ten clones. Sequencing was performed on PBMCs or a T cell subset sorted from them (not recorded which). These receptor sequences come from a man between 18 and 35 years old who had mild COVID-19 (a few samples of this study predate the infection). The sample titles of this study are shuffled in the database, so cell type and time point are left out; the donor was told from shared clones.

This clonotype was counted ten times or more. The V and J genes are TRBV5-1 and TRBJ2-7; 9 nucleotides align to TRBD2. In germline, CDR1 is SGHRS, CDR2 YFSETQ. This CDR3 is built from 18 residues. Trimming cost V 0 bases and J 2 bases; bases outside gene matches: 12. CDR3 DNA: TGCGCCAGCAGCTTGGCCAGCGGGGGGCCTTCATCTGCCTACGAGCAGTACGTC. The encoded protein is CASSLASGGPSSAYEQYV.

This clonotype has more than one count but fewer than ten. V and J are TRBV25-1 and TRBJ2-5; D remains unclear. The V end was cut by 4 bases, the J end by 5 bases, with 14 bases between. The CDR3 is made up of 14 amino acids. The germline CDR1 and CDR2 sequences are MGHDK and SYGVNS. As DNA, the CDR3 is TGTGCCAGCAGTGTACTCTTAGGGTTCGAGACCCAGTACTTC. This translates into CASSVLLGFETQYF.

This clonotype was counted at least ten times. This chain joins TRBV2 and TRBJ2-3, with D unresolved. Trimming left V 4 bases short and J 5 bases short, with 4 bases between. This CDR3 has 11 amino acids. Germline-derived CDR1 and CDR2 are SNHLY and FYNNEI. CDR3 DNA: TGTGCCAGCAGTGTCATAGATACGCAGTATTTT. The encoded protein is CASSVIDTQYF. The full variable domain, its missing parts supplied by reference TRBV2 and TRBJ2-3, is EPEVTQTPSHQVTQMGQEVILRCVPISNHLYFYWYRQILGQKVEFLVSFYNNEISEKSEIFDDQFSVERPDGSNFTLKIRSTKLEDSAMYFCASSVIDTQYFGPGTRLTVL.

This clonotype was seen a few times. The chain links TRBV6-1 to TRBJ2-7, with a weak D call TRBD2 (7 bases). The germline V gene encodes CDR1 MNHNS and CDR2 SASEGT. This CDR3 is built from 14 residues. Trimming shortened V by 7 bases and J by 1 base, and 14 bases separated the two germline ends. CDR3 protein: CASTERDTSYEQYV. In DNA form, the CDR3 reads TGTGCCAGCACCGAGCGGGACACTTCCTACGAGCAGTACGTC.

This sequence joins TRBV2 and TRBJ2-4; D is perhaps TRBD2 (7 bases). Trimming stripped 7 bases from V and 0 bases from J, with 13 bases between. Germline V gene lookup returns CDR1 SNHLY and CDR2 FYNNEI. The CDR3 extends over 15 amino acids. The chain's CDR3 is CASNIGGLAKNIQYF. The CDR3 bases are TGTGCCAGCAACATCGGGGGGCTAGCCAAAAACATTCAGTACTTC.

The DNA for the CDR3 is TGCGCCAGCAGCTTGGCACAGGTCTCCTACGAGCAGTACTTC. It yields the protein CASSLAQVSYEQYF. The chain employs TRBV5-1 and TRBJ2-7; D perhaps matches TRBD1 (5 bases). The CDR3 has 14 amino acids. Per the germline V gene, CDR1 is SGHRS and CDR2 is YFSETQ. The V gene lost 0 bases and the J gene lost 0 bases, with 7 bases spanning the gap.

This clonotype has more than one count but fewer than ten. The chain employs TRBV6-5 and TRBJ2-1, with D perhaps matching TRBD1 or TRBD2 (5 bases each). Trimming took off 0 bases at V and 11 bases at J, with 11 bases between the two ends. The germline V gene encodes CDR1 MNHEY and CDR2 SVGAGI. The CDR3 is made up of 13 amino acids. Written as DNA, the CDR3 is TGTGCCAGCAGTTACTCTAGGGACGGTAAGCAGTTCTTC. Protein product: CASSYSRDGKQFF.

Ten or more counts support this clonotype. The chain couples TRBV5-1 to TRBJ2-1, with D maybe TRBD1 (9 bases). The germline V and J ends were trimmed by 4 bases and 6 bases, with 32 bases remaining between them. The CDR3 spans 20 residues. Germline lookup yields CDR1 SGHRS and CDR2 YFSETQ. CDR3 loop: CASSHPRQGGTGLGGNEQFF. Here the CDR3 DNA reads TGCGCCAGCAGCCACCCCCGACAGGGGGGAACGGGACTAGGAGGCAATGAGCAGTTCTTC.

This chain joins TRBV5-6 and TRBJ1-2; TRBD1 aligns across 8 bases. From germline, CDR1 is SGHDT and CDR2 YYEEEE. The CDR3 consists of 15 residues. Trimming removed 0 bases from V and 7 bases from J; junction bases left unmatched: 8. CDR3 amino acids: CASSLGQTGVGGYTF. The DNA of the CDR3 is TGTGCCAGCAGCTTGGGTCAGACAGGGGTTGGTGGCTACACCTTC.

This chain links TRBV5-1 with TRBJ2-3; a possible D gene is TRBD2 (5 bases). Germline values: CDR1 SGHRS, CDR2 YFSETQ. This CDR3 comprises 13 residues. Deletions cut 9 bases from V and 1 base from J, with 12 bases between. The CDR3 DNA reads TGCGCCACCATGGTGCGGGGCACAGATACGCAGTATTTT. Its translation: CATMVRGTDTQYF.

This clonotype was counted ten times or more. This chain connects TRBV12-3 or TRBV12-4 to TRBJ1-1, with TRBD1 identical over 8 bases. The CDR3 is 13 amino acids. V shed 8 bases, J shed 7 bases, and the junction held 9 bases outside the gene matches. CDR3 region: CASVAPGGIEAFF. Written as DNA, the CDR3 is TGTGCCAGCGTAGCCCCAGGGGGCATTGAAGCTTTCTTT.

The chain is built from TRBV20-1 and TRBJ2-3; D unclear. Trimming took off 5 bases at V and 1 base at J, with 13 bases between the two ends. The CDR3 extends over 14 amino acids. Germline V gives CDR1 DFQATT, CDR2 SNEGSKA (reference sequence). The CDR3: CSALAEHGTDTQYF. The CDR3 DNA reads as TGCAGTGCTCTCGCTGAGCACGGCACAGATACGCAGTATTTT.

This clonotype came up a few times. V is TRBV4-1 and J is TRBJ1-1, with TRBD1 matching over 8 bases. Germline V gene lookup returns CDR1 MGHRA and CDR2 YSYEKL. V shed 4 bases, J shed 0 bases, and the junction held 7 bases outside the gene matches. The CDR3 is made up of 16 amino acids. The CDR3 coding sequence is TGCGCCAGCAGCCCCCGACAGGGGTTCATGAACACTGAAGCTTTCTTT. Translating it yields CASSPRQGFMNTEAFF.